The sequence of this T cell receptor (beta chain) was determined in a study of cytomegalovirus exposure and HLA in healthy donors. The study, taken as a whole, reports: Equally common other TCR beta chains were less clonally expanded than HLA-associated ones, a later analysis found. Within the data, a cluster of highly shared sequence variants was likely a sequencing artifact. The productive fraction for most TCR beta V segments was about 90% or about 30% in an earlier analysis.

Researchers ran the PCR with 60 Vbeta and 13 Jbeta primers. TCRdb's copy holds only in-frame clones and misses some; the assay was immunoSEQ multiplex PCR. Found here are some 100,000 clones, more than 75% of them singletons; the top ten hold 4%. There are 18 residues in the CDR3. Germline V lookup: CDR1 SSHAT, CDR2 FNYEAQ (reference sequence). In the case of this clone: The antigen remains unidentified. Mismatch with germline at one junction end may stem from a read error.

The chain is built from TRBV7-7 and TRBJ1-6, with 8 bases identical to TRBD1. Sequences were obtained from PBMCs. This sequence was found in a woman in her fifties or sixties in good health and CMV-seropositive. The DNA for the CDR3 is TGTGCTAGCAGACGACCTCAGGGGGCGAGCTCCTATAATTCACCCCTCCACTTT. This sequence encodes CASRRPQGASSYNSPLHF. Variable domain in full (rest from reference TRBV7-7 and TRBJ1-6): GAGVSQSPRYKVTKRGQDVTLRCDPISSHATLYWYQQALGQGPEFLTYFNYEAQPDKSGLPSDRFSAERPEGSISTLTIQRTEQRDSAMYRCASRRPQGASSYNSPLHFGNGTRLTVT.